This T cell receptor (beta chain) originates from a study of shared clonotypes between healthy human individuals. Per the original data handling: From ImmunoSEQ came sequences covering only the junction and carrying no quality scores, so filtering differed. Clones were read by immunoSEQ multiplex PCR, and TCRdb kept only the in-frame ones, dropping some. Clonal size and the V and J genes are those of that table, whereas D and trimming came from the DNA. This table has over 1.5 million clones, 95% to 99% appearing once. V dropped 2 bases and J dropped 3 bases, with 14 bases sitting between them. CDR3 length: 15 amino acids. Germline CDR1 reads MNHEY; CDR2 reads SMNVEV (reference sequence).

The sequencing input was naive CD4+ T cells sorted from blood. Described subset: CD45RA+ positively selected. This clonotype originated in a man aged 25-40 years in good health. The J gene is TRBJ2-7, the V gene TRBV27; D may be TRBD1 or TRBD2 (5 bases each). DNA of the CDR3: TGTGCCAGCAGTTTAGGTGGGACGGACTTCTACGAGCAGTACTTC. The encoded protein is CASSLGGTDFYEQYF.